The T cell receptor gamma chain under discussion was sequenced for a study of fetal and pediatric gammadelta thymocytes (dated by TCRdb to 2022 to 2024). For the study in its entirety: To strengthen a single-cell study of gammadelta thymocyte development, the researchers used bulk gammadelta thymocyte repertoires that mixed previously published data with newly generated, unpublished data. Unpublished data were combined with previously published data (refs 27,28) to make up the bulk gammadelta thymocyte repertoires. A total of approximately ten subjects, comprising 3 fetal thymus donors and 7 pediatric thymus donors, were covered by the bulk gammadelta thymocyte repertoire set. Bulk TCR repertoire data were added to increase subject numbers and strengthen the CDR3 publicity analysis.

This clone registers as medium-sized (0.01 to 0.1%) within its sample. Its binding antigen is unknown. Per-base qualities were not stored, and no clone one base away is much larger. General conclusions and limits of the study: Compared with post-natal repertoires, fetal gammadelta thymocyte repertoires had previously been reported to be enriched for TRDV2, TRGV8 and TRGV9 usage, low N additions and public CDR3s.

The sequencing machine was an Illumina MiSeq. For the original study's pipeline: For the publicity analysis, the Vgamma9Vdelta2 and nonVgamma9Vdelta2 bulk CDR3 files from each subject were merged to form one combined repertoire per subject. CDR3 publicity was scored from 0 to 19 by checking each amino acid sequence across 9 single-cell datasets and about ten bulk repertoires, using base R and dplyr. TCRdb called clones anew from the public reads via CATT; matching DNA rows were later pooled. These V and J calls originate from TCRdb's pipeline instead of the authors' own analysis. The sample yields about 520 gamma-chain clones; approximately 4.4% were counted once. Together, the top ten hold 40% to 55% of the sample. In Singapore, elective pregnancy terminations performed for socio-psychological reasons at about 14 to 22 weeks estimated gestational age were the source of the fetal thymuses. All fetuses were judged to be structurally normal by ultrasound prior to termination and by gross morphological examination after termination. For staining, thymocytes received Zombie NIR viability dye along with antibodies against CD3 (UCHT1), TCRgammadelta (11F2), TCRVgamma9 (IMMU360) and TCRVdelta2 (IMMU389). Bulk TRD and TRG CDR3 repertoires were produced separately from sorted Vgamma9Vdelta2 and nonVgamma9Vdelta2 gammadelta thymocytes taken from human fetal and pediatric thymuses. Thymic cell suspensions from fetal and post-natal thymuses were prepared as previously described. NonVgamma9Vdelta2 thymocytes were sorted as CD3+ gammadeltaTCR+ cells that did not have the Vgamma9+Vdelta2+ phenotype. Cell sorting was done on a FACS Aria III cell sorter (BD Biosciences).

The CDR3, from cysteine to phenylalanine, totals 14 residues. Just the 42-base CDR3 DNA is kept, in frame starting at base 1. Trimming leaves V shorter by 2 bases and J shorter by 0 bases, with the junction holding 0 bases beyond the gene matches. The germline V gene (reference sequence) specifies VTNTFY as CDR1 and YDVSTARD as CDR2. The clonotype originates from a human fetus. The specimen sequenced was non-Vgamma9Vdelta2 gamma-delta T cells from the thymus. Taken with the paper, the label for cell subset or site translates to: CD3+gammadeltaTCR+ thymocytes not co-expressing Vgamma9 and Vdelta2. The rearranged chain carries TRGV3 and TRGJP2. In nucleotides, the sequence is TGTGCCACCTGGGACAATAGTAGTGATTGGATCAAGACGTTT. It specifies CATWDNSSDWIKTF.